The 9 T cell receptor beta chains below were found in one sample sequenced in a study of technical replicates of blood from a handful of donors. Clones were read by immunoSEQ multiplex PCR, and TCRdb kept only the in-frame ones, dropping some. This table holds about 94,000 clones, about 95% found once. The sample comprised T cells isolated from PBMCs. The receptors stem from a human donor in good health.

The chain recombines TRBV7-3 with TRBJ1-1; 9 bases fit TRBD1. V dropped 7 bases and J dropped 4; count of bases not matched to a gene: 4. CDR1 SGHTA and CDR2 FQGTGA come from the germline V gene. CDR3 length: 13 amino acids. In DNA form, the CDR3 reads TGTGCCAGCACAGAGACAGGGGGCACTGAAGCTTTCTTT. Its protein is CASTETGGTEAFF.

This chain joins TRBV19 and TRBJ2-1; the match to TRBD1 covers 7 bases. V shed 5 bases and J 6 bases; nucleotides not matched to a gene: 16. The CDR3 contains 17 residues. CDR1 is LNHDA and CDR2 is SQIVND in the germline V gene (reference sequence). The CDR3 here is CASSHTGTVDVGNEQFF. The CDR3 DNA reads TGTGCCAGTAGTCATACCGGGACAGTTGATGTAGGCAATGAGCAGTTCTTC. The full variable domain, its missing parts supplied by reference TRBV19 and TRBJ2-1, is DGGITQSPKYLFRKEGQNVTLSCEQNLNHDAMYWYRQDPGQGLRLIYYSQIVNDFQKGDIAEGYSVSREKKESFPLTVTSAQKNPTAFYLCASSHTGTVDVGNEQFFGPGTRLTVL.

This clone showed up just once. CDR3 bases: TGTGCCAGCAGTTTAGCGGGAGATTCCTACGAGCAGTACTTC. Its protein is CASSLAGDSYEQYF. The V gene is TRBV28, the J gene TRBJ2-7, with TRBD2 matching 7 bases. J was trimmed by 1 base and V by 2 bases; bases with no gene match: 2. This CDR3 comprises 14 residues. Per the germline V gene, CDR1 is MDHEN and CDR2 is SYDVKM.

This chain links TRBV4-1 with TRBJ1-5, with D maybe TRBD1 (5 bases). This CDR3 contains 14 residues. Deletions cut 0 bases from V and 11 bases from J, with 14 bases between. CDR1 and CDR2 from the germline V gene are MGHRA and YSYEKL. The CDR3 nucleotides read TGCGCCAGCAGCCAAGATGCTGTGGGGCATTCCCAGCATTTT. Translated, it gives CASSQDAVGHSQHF.

Here the CDR3 DNA reads TGCGCCAGCAGCTTGGAGTACAGAAGGAACTATGGCTACACCTTC. It encodes CASSLEYRRNYGYTF. This rearrangement joins TRBV5-1 to TRBJ1-2; D ambiguous. Germline loops: CDR1 SGHRS, CDR2 YFSETQ. The V end lost 0 bases, the J end lost 2 bases, and 11 bases lay between the germline ends. This CDR3 has 15 residues.

This sequence joins TRBV6-5 and TRBJ2-1; D is ambiguous. The germline V gene encodes CDR1 MNHEY and CDR2 SVGAGI. V was pared by 3 bases and J by 8 bases, with 17 bases between. CDR3 size: 15 residues. The CDR3 loop reads CASSYPSSLGYEQFF. The DNA for the CDR3 is TGTGCCAGCAGTTATCCCAGCTCCCTAGGCTATGAGCAGTTCTTC.

The chain recombines TRBV10-3 with TRBJ1-3; D gene unclear. From germline, CDR1 is ENHRY and CDR2 SYGVKD. This CDR3 comprises 13 residues. V was trimmed by 7 bases and J by 3 bases, leaving 10 bases between them. CDR3 nucleotide sequence: TGTGCCATCATGGAGGGAAATGGAAACACCATATATTTT. Translated, it gives CAIMEGNGNTIYF.

CDR3 nucleotide sequence: TGTGCCAGCAGCGTTACGACAGGCACTTTCCAAGAGACCCAGTACTTC. Protein: CASSVTTGTFQETQYF. This sequence joins TRBV9 and TRBJ2-5; weak D call: TRBD1 (6 bases). This CDR3 has 16 amino acids. CDR1 SGDLS and CDR2 YYNGEE come from the germline V gene. Trimming took off 2 bases at V and 1 base at J, with 15 bases between the two ends.

This chain links TRBV4-2 with TRBJ2-7; TRBD2 might be the D (5 bases). This CDR3 contains 15 residues. The germline gives CDR1 LGHNA, CDR2 YNFKEQ. Trimming stripped 0 bases from V and 3 bases from J, with 12 bases between. CDR3 nucleotide sequence: TGTGCCAGCAGCCAAGAGATAGCGACCCACTACGAGCAGTACTTC. This translates into CASSQEIATHYEQYF.